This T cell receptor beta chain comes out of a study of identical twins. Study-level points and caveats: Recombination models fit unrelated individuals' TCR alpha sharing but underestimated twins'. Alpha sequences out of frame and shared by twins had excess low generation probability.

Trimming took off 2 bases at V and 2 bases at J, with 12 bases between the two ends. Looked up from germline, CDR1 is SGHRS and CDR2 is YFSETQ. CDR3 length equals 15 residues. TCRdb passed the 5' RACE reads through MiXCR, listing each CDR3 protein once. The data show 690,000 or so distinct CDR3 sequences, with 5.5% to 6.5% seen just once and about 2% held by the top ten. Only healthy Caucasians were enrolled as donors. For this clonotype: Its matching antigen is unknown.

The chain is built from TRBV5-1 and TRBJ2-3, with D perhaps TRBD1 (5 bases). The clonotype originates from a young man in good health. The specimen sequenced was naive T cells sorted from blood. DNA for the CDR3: TGCGCCAGCAGCTTAGAAGGGGCCCCCACAGATACGCAGTATTTT. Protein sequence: CASSLEGAPTDTQYF.